The 24 T cell receptor beta chains below come from one sample, sequenced in a study of cytomegalovirus exposure and HLA in healthy donors. The PCR made use of 60 Vbeta and 13 Jbeta primers. Profiled with immunoSEQ multiplex PCR; TCRdb holds only in-frame clones, not every one. The table lists 150,000 to 200,000 clones, 76% of them singletons. Sequenced input: PBMCs. These TCRs come from a man aged 55 to 69 in good health and CMV-seronegative.

The rearrangement links TRBV7-2 to TRBJ1-3; D not certain. Looked up from germline, CDR1 is SGHTA and CDR2 is FQGNSA. This CDR3 contains 15 residues. Trimming took off 1 base at V and 2 bases at J, with 9 bases between the two ends. The CDR3 sequence is CASSLGASAGNTIYF. In DNA form, the CDR3 reads TGTGCCAGCAGCTTAGGGGCATCTGCTGGAAACACCATATATTTT.

This sequence joins TRBV13 and TRBJ2-5; TRBD1 might be the D (5 bases). Trimming stripped 0 bases from V and 5 bases from J, with 10 bases between. CDR3 length equals 14 residues. Germline V gives CDR1 PRHDT, CDR2 FYEKMQ (reference sequence). CDR3 bases: TGTGCCAGCAGCTTAGGTAGGGGTCACGAGACCCAGTACTTC. It encodes CASSLGRGHETQYF.

The chain combines TRBV19 with TRBJ1-5; D gene ambiguous. Germline CDR1 is LNHDA and CDR2 is SQIVND (reference sequence). CDR3 length: 14 amino acids. V was shortened by 7 bases and J by 3 bases, with 13 bases between the two germline ends. The CDR3 loop is CASTSLGDNQPQHF. The CDR3 DNA reads as TGTGCCAGTACCTCCCTGGGCGACAATCAGCCCCAGCATTTT.

The chain carries TRBV7-8 and TRBJ2-7; no clear D. CDR3 length equals 14 residues. CDR1 is SGHVS, CDR2 FQNEAQ, per germline. The V gene lost 2 bases and the J gene lost 0 bases, with 8 bases spanning the gap. CDR3 sequence reads: CASSLRSSSYEQYF. The CDR3 DNA follows: TGTGCCAGCAGCTTACGGAGTTCCTCCTACGAGCAGTACTTC.

V and J are TRBV7-3 and TRBJ2-7; D possibly corresponds to TRBD1 (5 bases). There are 15 residues in the CDR3. Germline V CDR1 and CDR2: SGHTA, FQGTGA. V dropped 0 bases and J dropped 3 bases, with 12 bases sitting between them. The CDR3 region has the DNA TGTGCCAGCAGCTTAACTGGGGCCCTCCTCTACGAGCAGTACTTC. Amino acids: CASSLTGALLYEQYF.

The chain combines TRBV5-1 with TRBJ2-1; 8 bases agree with TRBD2. V lost 0 bases, J lost 1 base, and 9 bases stayed unmatched. Germline CDR1 SGHRS, CDR2 YFSETQ. The CDR3 sequence is 18 residues long. CDR3 coding DNA: TGCGCCAGCAGCTTGGGTCGGGGGGGCCGAGATTCCTACAATGAGCAGTTCTTC. Its protein product is CASSLGRGGRDSYNEQFF.

V gene TRBV4-1 combines with J gene TRBJ2-7; 10 bases line up with TRBD2. Germline lookup yields CDR1 MGHRA and CDR2 YSYEKL. V shed 1 base, J shed 5 bases, and the junction held 2 bases outside the gene matches. This CDR3 is built from 14 residues. DNA for the CDR3: TGCGCCAGCAGCCAAGCAGGGACTAGCGACGAGCAGTACTTC. It encodes CASSQAGTSDEQYF.

The J gene is TRBJ2-3, the V gene TRBV2; the match to TRBD2 covers 9 bases. The V gene's germline CDR1 is SNHLY and CDR2 FYNNEI. The J segment lost 2 bases and the V segment lost 10 bases, leaving 4 bases of the junction unmatched. This CDR3 region has 13 residues. For the CDR3, the DNA is TGTGCCACTAGGACTAGCGTCACAGATACGCAGTATTTT. Translating it yields CATRTSVTDTQYF.

The V and J genes are TRBV5-8 and TRBJ2-5, with 12 bases matching TRBD1. Germline lookup yields CDR1 SGHTS and CDR2 YDEGEE. The CDR3 has 17 amino acids. The ends lost 5 bases at V and 5 bases at J; junction bases unmatched: 13. The CDR3 DNA is TGTGCCAGCAGTCCCGGGACAGGGGGCTTCCAGGGGGAGACCCAGTACTTC. As protein: CASSPGTGGFQGETQYF.

The J gene is TRBJ2-1, the V gene TRBV5-5; D uncertain. V lost 2 bases, J lost 1 base, and 10 bases lay in between. CDR3 length: 15 amino acids. The V gene's germline CDR1 is SGHKS and CDR2 YYEKEE (reference sequence). CDR3 sequence (DNA): TGTGCCAGCAGCTTCACAGAACAGTCCTACAATGAGCAGTTCTTC. Translating it yields CASSFTEQSYNEQFF. Full variable domain (missing parts from reference TRBV5-5 and TRBJ2-1): DAGVTQSPTHLIKTRGQQVTLRCSPISGHKSVSWYQQVLGQGPQFIFQYYEKEERGRGNFPDRFSARQFPNYSSELNVNALLLGDSALYLCASSFTEQSYNEQFFGPGTRLTVL.

The V gene is TRBV27, the J gene TRBJ2-7, with 8 bases lining up with TRBD2. Germline assignment: CDR1 MNHEY and CDR2 SMNVEV (reference sequence). The CDR3 is made up of 17 amino acids. The CDR3 DNA reads as TGTGCAAACCACTTGGGCCCCGGAGGGACTAGAAGCAACGAGCAGTACTTC. Encoded protein: CANHLGPGGTRSNEQYF.

The chain joins TRBV6-1 to TRBJ2-3; 10 nucleotides align to TRBD2. With V trimmed by 2 bases and J by 10 bases, 6 bases remained unmatched. The CDR3 consists of 14 residues. Germline loops: CDR1 MNHNS, CDR2 SASEGT. CDR3 residues: CASSELLAGTAQYF. The CDR3 DNA is TGTGCCAGCAGTGAATTACTAGCGGGGACGGCGCAGTATTTT.

The CDR3 DNA reads TGTGCCAGTAGTATAGGCCCCGGACTAGTACAGTCCGATGAGCAGTTCTTC. Residues: CASSIGPGLVQSDEQFF. V gene TRBV19 combines with J gene TRBJ2-1, with 7 bases aligning to TRBD2. This CDR3 has 17 residues. Germline-derived CDR1 and CDR2 are LNHDA and SQIVND (reference sequence). The V and J ends lost 1 base and 8 bases, in that order; junction bases with no gene match: 14.

The chain has TRBV11-2 and TRBJ2-7, with TRBD2 matching over 13 bases. V trimming: 0 bases; J trimming: 7 bases; junction bases outside the gene matches: 3. The CDR3 consists of 15 residues. CDR1 SGHAT and CDR2 FQNNGV come from the germline V gene. This CDR3 is CASSLDRTSGGEQYF. In DNA form, the CDR3 reads TGTGCCAGCAGCTTAGATCGGACTAGCGGGGGTGAGCAGTACTTC.

The chain has TRBV6-5 and TRBJ2-7, with 10 bases that match TRBD1. CDR1 and CDR2 from the germline V gene are MNHEY and SVGAGI. The CDR3 covers 13 residues. V lost 5 bases, J lost 5 bases, and 3 bases stayed unmatched. CDR3 protein: CASSDGQGDEQYF. The CDR3 DNA follows: TGTGCCAGCAGTGACGGACAGGGGGACGAGCAGTACTTC.

The chain uses TRBV6-5 and TRBJ2-3; 9 bases fit TRBD2. The junction had 4 bases not matched to a gene; V was cut back by 8 bases and J by 1 base. The germline V gene encodes CDR1 MNHEY and CDR2 SVGAGI. This CDR3 comprises 14 residues. Here the CDR3 reads CASSSGIRTDTQYF. The CDR3 DNA is TGTGCCAGCTCTAGCGGGATCCGCACAGATACGCAGTATTTT.

This sequence joins TRBV25-1 and TRBJ1-1; D remains unclear. This CDR3 has 12 residues. Germline values: CDR1 MGHDK, CDR2 SYGVNS. The V end was cut by 3 bases, the J end by 11 bases, with 13 bases between. CDR3 protein: CASSELSAAAFF. In nucleotides, the CDR3 is TGTGCCAGCAGTGAGTTAAGCGCGGCGGCTTTCTTT. Full variable domain (remainder filled in from reference TRBV25-1 and TRBJ1-1): EADIYQTPRYLVIGTGKKITLECSQTMGHDKMYWYQQDPGMELHLIHYSYGVNSTEKGDLSSESTVSRIRTEHFPLTLESARPSHTSQYLCASSELSAAAFFGQGTRLTVV.

This clone was detected only once. Here the CDR3 DNA reads TGCGCCAGCAGCTTGGCCTCAGGGGGCGCGGGCTATGGCTACACCTTC. Translation gives CASSLASGGAGYGYTF. The rearrangement links TRBV5-1 to TRBJ1-2; TRBD1 matches 8 bases. This CDR3 has 16 residues. Germline V gives CDR1 SGHRS, CDR2 YFSETQ. Unmatched junction bases numbered 8, after V lost 0 bases and J lost 4 bases. Filled out from reference TRBV5-1 and TRBJ1-2, the complete variable domain reads KAGVTQTPRYLIKTRGQQVTLSCSPISGHRSVSWYQQTPGQGLQFLFEYFSETQRNKGNFPGRFSGRQFSNSRSEMNVSTLELGDSALYLCASSLASGGAGYGYTFGSGTRLTVV.

The chain carries TRBV28 and TRBJ2-7; TRBD1 matches at 7 bases. Germline trimming cut 6 bases from V and 3 bases from J; bases unmatched to any gene: 8. The CDR3 sequence is 14 residues long. CDR1 is MDHEN and CDR2 is SYDVKM in the germline V gene. For the CDR3, the DNA is TGTGCCAGCAGCCAACCGGGACAGTACTACGAGCAGTACTTC. Its translation: CASSQPGQYYEQYF. The entire variable domain, with the rest obtained from reference TRBV28 and TRBJ2-7, is as follows: DVKVTQSSRYLVKRTGEKVFLECVQDMDHENMFWYRQDPGLGLRLIYFSYDVKMKEKGDIPEGYSVSREKKERFSLILESASTNQTSMYLCASSQPGQYYEQYFGPGTRLTVT.

The chain employs TRBV28 and TRBJ1-2; D remains ambiguous. Germline loops: CDR1 MDHEN, CDR2 SYDVKM. Between the trimmed V and J ends, which lost 2 bases and 4 bases, there was a span of 17 bases. The CDR3 is made up of 16 amino acids. The CDR3 spells CASSLPLESAIYGYTF. CDR3 in DNA: TGTGCCAGCAGTTTACCCCTCGAGTCCGCTATCTATGGCTACACCTTC.

In DNA, the CDR3 is TGTGCCAGCTCACCACCTGCCGCCGCGAACTACGAGCAGTACTTC. It translates to CASSPPAAANYEQYF. The chain uses TRBV18 and TRBJ2-7, with D unresolved. The CDR3 length is 15 residues. The germline CDR1 and CDR2 sequences are KGHSH and LQKENI. The germline V and J ends were trimmed by 0 bases and 3 bases, with 12 bases remaining between them.

The chain carries TRBV7-3 and TRBJ2-5, with D possibly being TRBD1 (5 bases). The end of the DNA aligns better with TRBJ2-7, so the J call may be wrong. The CDR3 loop spans 12 amino acids. Germline V gene data show CDR1 as SGHTA and CDR2 as FQGTGA. CDR3 sequence: CASSSDIDEQYF. The CDR3, as DNA: TGTGCCAGCAGCTCGGACATAGACGAGCAGTACTTC.

J is TRBJ2-7 and V is TRBV4-2; TRBD2 matches 11 bases. Per germline, CDR1 LGHNA and CDR2 YNFKEQ. V trimming: 3 bases; J trimming: 2 bases; junction bases outside the gene matches: 3. The CDR3 totals 15 residues. This CDR3 reads CASSQASGGPYEQYF. CDR3 bases: TGTGCCAGCAGCCAGGCTAGCGGGGGGCCCTACGAGCAGTACTTC.

In this sample, this clone turned up once. The chain links TRBV28 to TRBJ2-5, with 9 positions matching TRBD1. Germline V CDR1 and CDR2: MDHEN, SYDVKM. V dropped 6 bases and J dropped 0; count of bases not matched to a gene: 5. This CDR3 has 15 residues. The CDR3 region is CASRAGTGYQETQYF. CDR3 nucleotide sequence: TGTGCCAGCAGAGCCGGGACAGGGTACCAAGAGACCCAGTACTTC. Based on the CDR3 plus reference TRBV28 and TRBJ2-5, the full variable domain is DVKVTQSSRYLVKRTGEKVFLECVQDMDHENMFWYRQDPGLGLRLIYFSYDVKMKEKGDIPEGYSVSREKKERFSLILESASTNQTSMYLCASRAGTGYQETQYFGPGTRLLVL.